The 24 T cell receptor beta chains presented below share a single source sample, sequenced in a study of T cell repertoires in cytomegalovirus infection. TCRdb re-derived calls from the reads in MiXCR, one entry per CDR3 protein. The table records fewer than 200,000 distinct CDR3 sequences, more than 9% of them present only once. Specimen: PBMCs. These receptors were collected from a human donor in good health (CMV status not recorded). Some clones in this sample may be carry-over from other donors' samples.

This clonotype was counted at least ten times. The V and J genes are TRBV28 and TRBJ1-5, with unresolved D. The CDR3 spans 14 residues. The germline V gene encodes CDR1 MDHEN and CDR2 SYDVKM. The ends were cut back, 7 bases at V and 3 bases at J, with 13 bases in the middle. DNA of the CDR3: TGTGCCAGCACATTACTAGGGATCAATCAGCCCCAGCATTTT. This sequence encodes CASTLLGINQPQHF.

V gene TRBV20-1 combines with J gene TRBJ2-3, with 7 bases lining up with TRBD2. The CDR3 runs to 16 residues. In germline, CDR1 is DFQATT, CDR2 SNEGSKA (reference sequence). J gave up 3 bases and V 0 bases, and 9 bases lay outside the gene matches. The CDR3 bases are TGCAGTGCTAGAGATTCTCGGGGACTATTGACAGATACGCAGTATTTT. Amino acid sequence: CSARDSRGLLTDTQYF.

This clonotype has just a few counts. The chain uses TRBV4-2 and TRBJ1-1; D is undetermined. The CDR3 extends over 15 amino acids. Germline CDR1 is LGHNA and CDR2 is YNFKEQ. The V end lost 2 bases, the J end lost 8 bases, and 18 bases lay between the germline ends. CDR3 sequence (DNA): TGTGCCAGCAGCCAACTTACCCCGCCGGTTTCCGAAGCTTTCTTT. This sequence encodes CASSQLTPPVSEAFF.

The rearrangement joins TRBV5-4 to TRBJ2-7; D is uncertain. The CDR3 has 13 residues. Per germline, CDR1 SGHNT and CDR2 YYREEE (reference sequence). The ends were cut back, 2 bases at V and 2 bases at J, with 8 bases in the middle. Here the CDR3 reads CASSFDPAYEQYF. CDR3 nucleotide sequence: TGTGCCAGCAGCTTCGATCCCGCCTACGAGCAGTACTTC.

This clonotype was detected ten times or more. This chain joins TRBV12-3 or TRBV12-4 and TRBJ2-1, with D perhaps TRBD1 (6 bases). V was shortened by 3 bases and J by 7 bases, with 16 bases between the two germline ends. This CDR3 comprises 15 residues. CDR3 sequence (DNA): TGTGCCAGCAGTTTTGGGGCAGGGGATCGGAATGAGCAGTTCTTC. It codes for CASSFGAGDRNEQFF.

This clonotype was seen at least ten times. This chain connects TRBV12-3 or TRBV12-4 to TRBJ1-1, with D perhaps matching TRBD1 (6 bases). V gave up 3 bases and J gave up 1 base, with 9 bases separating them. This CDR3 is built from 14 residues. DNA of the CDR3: TGTGCCAGCAGTTTGGGACACCAGAACACTGAAGCTTTCTTT. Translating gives CASSLGHQNTEAFF.

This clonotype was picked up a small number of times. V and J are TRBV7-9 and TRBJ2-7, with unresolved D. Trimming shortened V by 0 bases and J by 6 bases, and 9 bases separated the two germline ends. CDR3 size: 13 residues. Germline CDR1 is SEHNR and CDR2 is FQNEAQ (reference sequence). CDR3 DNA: TGTGCCAGCAGCTTAGCGTCGATCGGCGAGCAGTACTTC. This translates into CASSLASIGEQYF.

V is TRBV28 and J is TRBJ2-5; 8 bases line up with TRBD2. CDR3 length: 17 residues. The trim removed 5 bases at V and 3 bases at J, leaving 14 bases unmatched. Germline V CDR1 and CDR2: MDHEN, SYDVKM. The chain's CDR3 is CASSPDLSGNMEETQYF. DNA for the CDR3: TGTGCCAGCAGTCCCGACCTTAGCGGGAATATGGAAGAGACCCAGTACTTC.

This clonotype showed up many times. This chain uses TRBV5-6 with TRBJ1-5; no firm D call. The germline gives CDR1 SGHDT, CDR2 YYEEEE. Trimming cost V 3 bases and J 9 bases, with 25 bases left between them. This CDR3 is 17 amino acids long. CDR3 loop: CASSYQDSGLPGWPQHF. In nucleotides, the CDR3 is TGTGCCAGCAGCTACCAAGATTCGGGCCTCCCGGGATGGCCCCAGCATTTT.

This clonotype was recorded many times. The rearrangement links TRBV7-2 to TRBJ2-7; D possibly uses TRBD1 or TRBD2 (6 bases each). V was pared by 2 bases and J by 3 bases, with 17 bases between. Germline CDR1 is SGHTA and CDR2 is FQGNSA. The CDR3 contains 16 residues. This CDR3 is CASSLFVGGRIYEQYF. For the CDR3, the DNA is TGTGCCAGCAGCTTATTCGTAGGGGGGCGGATCTACGAGCAGTACTTC.

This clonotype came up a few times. CDR3 nucleotide sequence: TGTGCCAGCAGTTACAGCGGGAGTTCGGGTGAGCAGTTCTTC. It yields the protein CASSYSGSSGEQFF. The gene calls are TRBV6-5 and TRBJ2-1, with TRBD2 identical over 8 bases. CDR1 is MNHEY and CDR2 is SVGAGI in the germline V gene. The CDR3 loop spans 14 amino acids. The junction had 6 bases not matched to a gene; V was cut back by 2 bases and J by 9 bases.

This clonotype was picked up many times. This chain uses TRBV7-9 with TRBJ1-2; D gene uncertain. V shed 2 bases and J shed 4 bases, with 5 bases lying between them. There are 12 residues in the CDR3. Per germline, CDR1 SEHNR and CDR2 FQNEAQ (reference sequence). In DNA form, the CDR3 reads TGTGCCAGCAGCTTACAGCGCTATGGCTACACCTTC. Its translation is CASSLQRYGYTF.

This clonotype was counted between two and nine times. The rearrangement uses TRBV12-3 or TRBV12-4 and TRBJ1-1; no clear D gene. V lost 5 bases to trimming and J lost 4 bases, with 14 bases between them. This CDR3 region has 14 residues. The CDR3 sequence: CASSLMSGSTEAFF. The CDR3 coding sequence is TGTGCCAGCAGTCTTATGTCGGGTAGCACTGAAGCTTTCTTT.

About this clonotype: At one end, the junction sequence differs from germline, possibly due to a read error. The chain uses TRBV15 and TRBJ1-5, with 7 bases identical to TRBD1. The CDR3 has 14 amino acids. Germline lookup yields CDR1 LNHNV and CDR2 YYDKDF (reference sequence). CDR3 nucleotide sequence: TGTGCCACCAGCGGAGACAGGGTTGGTCAGCCCCAGCATTTT. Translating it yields CATSGDRVGQPQHF.

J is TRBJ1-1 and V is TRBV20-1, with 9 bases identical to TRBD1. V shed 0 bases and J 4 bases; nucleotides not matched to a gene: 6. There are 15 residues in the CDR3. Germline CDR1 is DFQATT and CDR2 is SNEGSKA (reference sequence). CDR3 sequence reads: CSARDTGGLITEAFF. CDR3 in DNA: TGCAGTGCTAGAGATACAGGGGGCCTGATCACTGAAGCTTTCTTT.

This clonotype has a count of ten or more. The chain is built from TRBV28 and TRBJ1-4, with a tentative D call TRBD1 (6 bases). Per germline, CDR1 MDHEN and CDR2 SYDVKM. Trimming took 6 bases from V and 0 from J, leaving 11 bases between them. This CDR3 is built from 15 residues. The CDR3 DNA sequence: TGTGCCAGCAGCCAAACAGGGTCAACTAATGAAAAACTGTTTTTT. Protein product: CASSQTGSTNEKLFF.

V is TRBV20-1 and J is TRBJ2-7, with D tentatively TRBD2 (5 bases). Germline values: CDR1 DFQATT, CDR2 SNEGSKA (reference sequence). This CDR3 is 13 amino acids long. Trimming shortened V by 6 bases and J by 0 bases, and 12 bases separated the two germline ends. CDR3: CSALLANSYEQYF. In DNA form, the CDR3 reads TGCAGTGCCCTATTAGCGAACTCCTACGAGCAGTACTTC.

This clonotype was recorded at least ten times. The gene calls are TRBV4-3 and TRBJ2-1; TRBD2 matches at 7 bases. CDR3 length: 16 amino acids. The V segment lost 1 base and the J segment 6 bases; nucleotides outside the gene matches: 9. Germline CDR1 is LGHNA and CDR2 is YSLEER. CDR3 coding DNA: TGCGCCAGCAGCCAAGTTCGACTAGCCCCCTCCAATGAGCAGTTCTTC. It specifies CASSQVRLAPSNEQFF.

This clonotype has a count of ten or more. The CDR3 nucleotides read TGTGCCAGCAGTCCCCGGGGCGGGGCCGGGGAGCTGTTTTTT. Translation: CASSPRGGAGELFF. This chain joins TRBV12-3 or TRBV12-4 and TRBJ2-2; tentative D call: TRBD2 (6 bases). Trimming took off 5 bases at V and 6 bases at J, with 13 bases between the two ends. CDR3 length equals 14 residues.

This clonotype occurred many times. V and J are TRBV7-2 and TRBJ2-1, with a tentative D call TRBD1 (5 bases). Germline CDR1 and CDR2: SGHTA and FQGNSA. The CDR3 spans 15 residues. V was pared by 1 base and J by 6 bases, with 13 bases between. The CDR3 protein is CASSLGQILGNEQFF. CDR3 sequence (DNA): TGTGCCAGCAGCTTAGGACAGATCCTGGGCAATGAGCAGTTCTTC.

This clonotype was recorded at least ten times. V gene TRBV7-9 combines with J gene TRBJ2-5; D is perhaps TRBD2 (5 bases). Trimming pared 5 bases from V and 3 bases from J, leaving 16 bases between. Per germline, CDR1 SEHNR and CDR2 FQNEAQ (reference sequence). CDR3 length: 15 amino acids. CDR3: CASSNRDPRKETQYF. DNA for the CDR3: TGTGCCAGCAGCAACCGGGATCCGAGGAAAGAGACCCAGTACTTC.

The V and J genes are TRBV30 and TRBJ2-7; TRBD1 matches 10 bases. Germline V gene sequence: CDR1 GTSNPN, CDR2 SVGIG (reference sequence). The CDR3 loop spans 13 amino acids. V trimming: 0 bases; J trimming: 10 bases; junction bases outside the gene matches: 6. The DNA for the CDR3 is TGTGCCTGGAGTGTCCGACAGGGGGCAGACCAGTACTTC. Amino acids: CAWSVRQGADQYF.

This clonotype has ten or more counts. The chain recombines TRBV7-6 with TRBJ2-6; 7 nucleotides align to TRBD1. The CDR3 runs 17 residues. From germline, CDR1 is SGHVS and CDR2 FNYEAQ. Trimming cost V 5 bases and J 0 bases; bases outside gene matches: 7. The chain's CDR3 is CASSPRAGGSGANVLTF. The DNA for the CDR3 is TGTGCCAGCAGCCCCAGGGCAGGGGGCTCTGGGGCCAACGTCCTGACTTTC.

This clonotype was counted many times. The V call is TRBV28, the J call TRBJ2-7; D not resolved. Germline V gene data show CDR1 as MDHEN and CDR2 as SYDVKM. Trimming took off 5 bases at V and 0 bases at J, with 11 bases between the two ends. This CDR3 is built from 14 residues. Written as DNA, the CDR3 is TGTGCCAGCAGTAGACTGACGAGCTCCTACGAGCAGTACTTC. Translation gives CASSRLTSSYEQYF.